This is a list of T cell receptor beta chains from one sample in a study. Using its own MiXCR run on the 5' RACE reads, TCRdb lists one record per CDR3 protein. This table has fewer than 40,000 distinct CDR3 sequences, 24% appearing once. The sample taken for sequencing was memory CD4+ T cells sorted from blood. The receptors stem from a female donor with breast cancer. The CDR3 runs from the conserved cysteine through the conserved F or W. The D gene is left open where the match is weak. Rows give clone size only sometimes, using once, few, many, or a class for an expanded clone.

d_call	clone_size	v_call	j_call	cdr3_aa	cdr3_nt
.	many	TRBV5-6	TRBJ2-5	CASSLGTGAGGKTQYF	TGTGCCAGCAGCTTGGGGACGGGGGCTGGGGGAAAGACCCAGTACTTC
TRBD2	many	TRBV20-1	TRBJ2-7	CSATSGRSSYEQYF	TGCAGTGCTACAAGCGGGAGGAGCTCCTACGAGCAGTACTTC
TRBD1	medium-sized	TRBV20-1	TRBJ1-5	CSARPGTGDQPQHF	TGCAGTGCTAGACCTGGGACAGGCGATCAGCCCCAGCATTTT
.	.	TRBV4-1	TRBJ2-1	CASSQALGGEQFF	TGCGCCAGCAGCCAAGCTCTAGGGGGTGAGCAGTTCTTC
.	.	TRBV6-5	TRBJ1-5	CASSPYEGNQPQHF	TGTGCCAGCAGTCCTTACGAGGGAAATCAGCCCCAGCATTTT
TRBD2	.	TRBV20-1	TRBJ2-7	CSARTSGGKYNEQYF	TGCAGTGCTCGGACTAGCGGGGGAAAATACAATGAGCAGTACTTC
.	.	TRBV7-6	TRBJ2-7	CASSLEGSSRTPTYEQYF	TGTGCCAGCAGCTTAGAAGGATCGAGTCGGACTCCTACCTACGAGCAGTACTTC
.	.	TRBV6-5	TRBJ1-2	CASSGTDYYGYTF	TGTGCCAGCAGCGGGACGGATTACTATGGCTACACCTTC
TRBD2	many	TRBV4-2	TRBJ2-3	CASSQVGLRADTQYF	TGTGCCAGCAGCCAAGTGGGACTAAGAGCAGATACGCAGTATTTT
TRBD2	few	TRBV7-2	TRBJ2-5	CASSPRLWTSQTQYF	TGTGCCAGCAGCCCCCGATTATGGACTAGTCAGACCCAGTACTTC
TRBD1	many	TRBV24-1	TRBJ2-5	CATSGVGDRGETQYF	TGTGCCACCAGTGGGGTAGGGGACAGGGGTGAGACCCAGTACTTC
.	few	TRBV28	TRBJ2-7	CASKVARNSYEQYF	TGTGCCAGCAAGGTGGCGCGGAACTCCTACGAGCAGTACTTC
.	many	TRBV20-1	TRBJ2-7	CSGVDPSSYEQYF	TGCAGTGGGGTGGACCCGAGCTCCTACGAGCAGTACTTC
TRBD2	few	TRBV4-1	TRBJ2-1	CASSQPSGLAGDLGEQFF	TGCGCCAGCAGCCAGCCTTCCGGACTAGCGGGAGATCTCGGTGAGCAGTTCTTC
.	.	TRBV9	TRBJ2-1	CASSAQLNEQFF	TGTGCCAGCAGCGCTCAACTTAATGAGCAGTTCTTC
.	few	TRBV7-6	TRBJ2-2	CASSLGGLYTGELFF	TGTGCCAGCAGCTTAGGGGGACTTTACACCGGGGAGCTGTTTTTT
TRBD1	few	TRBV4-1	TRBJ2-2	CASSYRDRVVSSGELFF	TGCGCCAGCAGCTACCGGGACAGGGTCGTTTCGTCGGGGGAGCTGTTTTTT
TRBD2	.	TRBV27	TRBJ2-1	CASSLSRESNEQFF	TGTGCCAGCAGTCTCTCGCGGGAGTCCAATGAGCAGTTCTTC
.	once	TRBV7-6	TRBJ1-1	CASSLAGDGEAFF	TGTGCCAGCAGCTTAGCGGGCGACGGGGAAGCTTTCTTT
TRBD1	many	TRBV4-1	TRBJ1-1	CASSQYTGGGTEAFF	TGCGCCAGCAGCCAATATACAGGGGGAGGCACTGAAGCTTTCTTT
.	medium-sized	TRBV15	TRBJ2-5	CATSSRRSLYQETQYF	TGTGCCACCAGCTCGAGGAGGAGCCTGTACCAAGAGACCCAGTACTTC
.	.	TRBV28	TRBJ2-7	CASSLMRVGYEQYF	TGTGCCAGCAGTTTAATGCGGGTAGGCTACGAGCAGTACTTC
TRBD1	.	TRBV6-2/TRBV6-3	TRBJ2-2	CASSWTGLSTGELFF	TGTGCCAGCAGTTGGACAGGGCTTAGCACCGGGGAGCTGTTTTTT
.	many	TRBV7-3	TRBJ2-3	CASSLTPSTADTQYF	TGTGCCAGCAGCTTAACGCCTAGTACGGCAGATACGCAGTATTTT
TRBD1	few	TRBV27	TRBJ2-5	CASSPIRQGFGETQYF	TGTGCCAGCAGTCCCATCCGACAGGGATTCGGGGAGACCCAGTACTTC
.	.	TRBV5-1	TRBJ1-1	CASRLNPSTEAFF	TGCGCCAGCAGACTTAATCCCTCCACTGAAGCTTTCTTT
TRBD1	.	TRBV7-9	TRBJ2-1	CASSFPVGQGVSYNEQFF	TGTGCCAGCAGTTTCCCAGTCGGACAGGGGGTTTCCTACAATGAGCAGTTCTTC
.	.	TRBV9	TRBJ2-1	CASSPHRGSHNEQFF	TGTGCCAGCAGCCCTCATCGTGGCTCCCACAATGAGCAGTTCTTC
TRBD2	few	TRBV20-1	TRBJ2-3	CSAFRRGGTDTQYF	TGCAGTGCTTTTCGGCGGGGGGGCACAGATACGCAGTATTTT
.	.	TRBV2	TRBJ2-7	CASKGPGAYEQYF	TGTGCCAGCAAGGGTCCAGGAGCCTACGAGCAGTACTTC
TRBD2	many	TRBV7-6	TRBJ2-7	CASSLGSSGSYEQYF	TGTGCCAGCAGCTTAGGATCTAGCGGATCCTACGAGCAGTACTTC
.	.	TRBV7-9	TRBJ1-5	CASSHSGERDQPQHF	TGTGCCAGCAGCCACAGTGGGGAGAGAGATCAGCCCCAGCATTTT
.	.	TRBV6-5	TRBJ2-6	CASSYRVPARPSGANVLTF	TGTGCCAGCAGTTACCGAGTCCCAGCAAGGCCCTCTGGGGCCAACGTCCTGACTTTC
.	.	TRBV4-1	TRBJ1-3	CASSQDTGLSGNTIYF	TGCGCCAGCAGCCAAGATACGGGGCTCTCTGGAAACACCATATATTTT
.	.	TRBV15	TRBJ2-3	CATTPQGSEDTQYF	TGTGCCACTACGCCCCAGGGTTCAGAAGATACGCAGTATTTT
TRBD1	few	TRBV5-1	TRBJ2-7	CASSNLNPGQGVYEQYF	TGCGCCAGCAGCAATCTAAACCCGGGACAGGGGGTCTACGAGCAGTACTTC
.	few	TRBV27	TRBJ2-1	CASSLRAGSYNEQFF	TGTGCCAGCAGTTTACGAGCTGGTTCCTACAATGAGCAGTTCTTC
.	.	TRBV4-2	TRBJ2-7	CASSQDGPTYEQYF	TGTGCCAGCAGCCAAGATGGCCCTACCTACGAGCAGTACTTC
.	.	TRBV27	TRBJ2-3	CASSSGSSTDTQYF	TGTGCCAGCAGTTCGGGGAGTAGCACAGATACGCAGTATTTT
.	few	TRBV28	TRBJ1-5	CASSIEGQFNQPQHF	TGTGCCAGCAGCATTGAGGGTCAGTTCAATCAGCCCCAGCATTTT
.	few	TRBV12-3/TRBV12-4	TRBJ2-2	CASTITGELFF	TGTGCCAGCACAATCACCGGGGAGCTGTTTTTT
.	.	TRBV20-1	TRBJ2-3	CSASPGTDPLTDTQYF	TGCAGTGCTAGTCCCGGGACCGACCCTCTCACAGATACGCAGTATTTT
TRBD1	many	TRBV28	TRBJ1-2	CASSFSDRDGYTF	TGTGCCAGCAGTTTCTCGGACAGGGATGGCTACACCTTC
.	.	TRBV7-9	TRBJ2-1	CASSSLRDTAYNEQLF	TGTGCCAGCAGCTCCCTCCGGGACACGGCCTACAATGAGCAGCTCTTC
.	.	TRBV12-3/TRBV12-4	TRBJ1-2	CASSFTTGLRGGYTF	TGTGCCAGCAGTTTCACGACAGGCCTCAGGGGAGGCTACACCTTC